Listed below are T cell receptor beta chains from one sample, sequenced in a study of immune cell composition in non-small cell lung cancer. TCRdb's table, derived via immunoSEQ multiplex PCR, lists solely in-frame clones and lacks some. The table lists 15,000 or so clones, 69% of them singletons. Material: lung tumor tissue. These receptors all stem from a human donor with non-small cell lung cancer. Both conserved end residues are part of each CDR3. D genes are given only for firm matches. Clone size, where shown, is once, few, many, or a class for clones that have expanded.

D	V	size	J	CDR3	DNA
NA	TRBV11-1	few	TRBJ1-1	CASSPWGGASNTEAFF	TGTGCCAGCAGCCCCTGGGGGGGGGCCAGCAACACTGAAGCTTTCTTT
NA	TRBV5-6	once	TRBJ1-1	CASSLGYADTEAFF	TGTGCCAGCAGCTTGGGGTATGCGGACACTGAAGCTTTCTTT
NA	TRBV11-2	NA	TRBJ1-2	CASSLALQGSYGYTF	TGTGCCAGCAGCTTAGCCTTACAAGGGAGCTATGGCTACACCTTC
NA	TRBV19	NA	TRBJ1-2	CASSIIHSRELLSGYTF	TGTGCCAGTAGTATCATCCATAGCCGGGAACTACTAAGCGGCTACACCTTC
TRBD1	TRBV18	NA	TRBJ2-3	CASSAGTRGSTDTQYF	TGTGCCAGCTCAGCTGGGACCAGGGGGAGCACAGATACGCAGTATTTT
TRBD1	TRBV18	NA	TRBJ1-5	CASSPTGAPNQPQHF	TGTGCCAGCTCTCCTACAGGGGCCCCAAATCAGCCCCAGCATTTT
TRBD1	TRBV7-8	NA	TRBJ2-7	CASSLGGRTGGYEQYF	TGTGCCAGCAGCTTAGGTGGTAGGACAGGGGGCTACGAGCAGTACTTC
TRBD2	TRBV5-1	NA	TRBJ2-1	CASTGTSVDNEQFF	TGCGCCAGCACCGGGACTAGCGTTGACAATGAGCAGTTCTTC
TRBD2	TRBV6-5	NA	TRBJ2-3	CASSSLLRGGTDTQYF	TGTGCCAGCAGTTCCCTTCTGCGGGGGGGCACAGATACGCAGTATTTT
TRBD2	TRBV11-1	NA	TRBJ2-1	CASTSVGRGVHNEQFF	TGTGCCAGCACTTCCGTGGGGCGGGGGGTTCACAATGAGCAGTTCTTC
TRBD1	TRBV7-9	few	TRBJ2-7	CASSLALGQGVEQYF	TGTGCCAGCAGCTTAGCGCTGGGACAGGGCGTCGAGCAGTACTTC
TRBD2	TRBV2	NA	TRBJ2-1	CASTGWGGNYNEQFF	TGTGCCAGCACGGGGTGGGGGGGAAACTACAATGAGCAGTTCTTC
TRBD1	TRBV7-9	few	TRBJ1-2	CASSPDRAGYTF	TGTGCCAGCAGCCCAGACAGGGCCGGCTACACCTTC
TRBD1	TRBV18	NA	TRBJ1-1	CASSTTGGDTEAFF	TGTGCCAGCTCAACCACAGGGGGAGACACTGAAGCTTTCTTT
NA	TRBV27	NA	TRBJ2-1	CASYRDTSYNEQFF	TGTGCCAGCTACAGAGACACTTCCTACAATGAGCAGTTCTTC
NA	TRBV20-1	NA	TRBJ1-3	CSTERGNTIYF	TGCTCTACCGAGCGGGGAAACACCATATATTTT
TRBD1	TRBV9	NA	TRBJ2-3	CASSVRGHTDTQYF	TGTGCCAGCAGCGTGAGGGGGCACACAGATACGCAGTATTTT
NA	TRBV6-1	NA	TRBJ2-3	CASMWGPTDTQYF	TGTGCCAGCATGTGGGGGCCCACAGATACGCAGTATTTT
NA	TRBV5-1	NA	TRBJ2-1	CASSLAVQDNEQFF	TGCGCCAGCAGCTTGGCCGTGCAGGACAATGAGCAGTTCTTC
NA	TRBV14	few	TRBJ1-4	CASSQGGPGLNEKLFF	TGTGCCAGCAGCCAAGGAGGTCCGGGTCTTAATGAAAAACTGTTTTTT
NA	TRBV10-1	few	TRBJ1-2	CAIGEVTNYGYTF	TGCGCCATCGGGGAGGTTACTAACTATGGCTACACCTTC
NA	TRBV13	NA	TRBJ2-3	CASSLWSSPTDTQYF	TGTGCCAGCAGCTTATGGTCTAGCCCCACAGATACGCAGTATTTT
TRBD1	TRBV30	few	TRBJ1-6	CAWSVDRDSPLHF	TGTGCCTGGAGTGTTGACAGGGATTCACCCCTCCACTTT
TRBD1	TRBV5-1	NA	TRBJ2-2	CASSPRTGTGELFF	TGCGCCAGCAGCCCCCGGACAGGCACCGGGGAGCTGTTTTTT
NA	TRBV19	NA	TRBJ2-7	CASSRTGTYEQYF	TGTGCCAGTAGCCGCACGGGGACCTACGAGCAGTACTTC
TRBD1	TRBV6-5	NA	TRBJ1-4	CASRGSGTGREKLFF	TGTGCCAGCAGGGGTTCCGGGACAGGGAGGGAAAAACTGTTTTTT
TRBD2	TRBV18	once	TRBJ2-5	CASSPPGLAGGQETQYF	TGTGCCAGCTCACCACCGGGACTAGCGGGAGGACAAGAGACCCAGTACTTC
NA	TRBV19	NA	TRBJ2-3	CASSTGQSLRDTQYF	TGTGCCAGTAGTACAGGACAGTCTTTAAGGGATACGCAGTATTTT
NA	TRBV12-5	NA	TRBJ1-2	CASGLWRITNYGYTF	TGTGCTAGTGGTTTGTGGAGAATTACTAACTATGGCTACACCTTC
NA	TRBV5-4	NA	TRBJ1-2	CASAGTGSYTF	TGTGCCAGCGCTGGTACAGGGAGCTACACCTTC
TRBD1	TRBV19	NA	TRBJ1-2	CASRTRQGRTYGYTF	TGTGCCAGTAGGACCAGACAGGGGAGGACCTATGGCTACACCTTC
NA	TRBV9	once	TRBJ2-7	CASSVEGRGGTQYF	TGTGCCAGCAGCGTAGAGGGTAGGGGGGGAACGCAGTACTTC
NA	TRBV5-1	NA	TRBJ1-1	CASTGNTEAFF	TGCGCCAGCACGGGGAACACTGAAGCTTTCTTT
TRBD1	TRBV10-1	few	TRBJ1-1	CASQQGANTEAFF	TGCGCCAGCCAACAGGGGGCGAACACTGAAGCTTTCTTT
NA	TRBV7-2	NA	TRBJ2-5	CASSQPLLDPQETQYF	TGTGCCAGCAGCCAGCCCCTACTAGATCCACAGGAGACCCAGTACTTC
NA	TRBV19	NA	TRBJ1-2	CASTGTLTNYGYTF	TGTGCCAGTACCGGGACACTGACGAACTATGGCTACACCTTC
TRBD1	TRBV15	NA	TRBJ1-1	CATSRLGQAFAEAFF	TGTGCCACCAGCAGGTTGGGACAGGCCTTTGCTGAAGCTTTCTTT
NA	TRBV2	NA	TRBJ2-7	CASSRLLEQYF	TGTGCCAGCAGTCGACTTCTTGAGCAGTACTTC
NA	TRBV16	few	TRBJ2-2	CASSQSNRAGELFF	TGTGCCAGCAGCCAATCAAACAGGGCCGGGGAGCTGTTTTTT
NA	TRBV9	NA	TRBJ2-1	CASTPGRGYNEQFF	TGTGCCAGCACCCCAGGTAGGGGCTACAATGAGCAGTTCTTC
NA	TRBV27	NA	TRBJ1-2	CASSLSITGIPYGYTF	TGTGCCAGCAGTTTATCGATAACAGGCATTCCTTATGGCTACACCTTC
TRBD2	TRBV5-1	NA	TRBJ2-2	CASSLSAGTSVTGELFF	TGCGCCAGCAGCTTGTCGGCGGGGACTAGCGTCACCGGGGAGCTGTTTTTT
NA	TRBV5-4	NA	TRBJ2-7	CASSRPQGNFYEQYF	TGTGCCAGCAGCCGACCCCAGGGGAACTTCTACGAGCAGTACTTC
NA	TRBV6-5	NA	TRBJ2-7	CASSLGGQTYEQYF	TGTGCCAGCAGTCTAGGGGGACAAACCTACGAGCAGTACTTC
TRBD1	TRBV7-2	NA	TRBJ1-2	CASSPGQGANYGYTF	TGTGCCAGCAGCCCTGGACAGGGGGCTAACTATGGCTACACCTTC
NA	TRBV5-4	NA	TRBJ2-3	CASSFPTATDTQYF	TGTGCCAGCAGCTTCCCGACAGCCACAGATACGCAGTATTTT
NA	TRBV6-5	once	TRBJ2-5	CASSYAGTSQETQYF	TGTGCCAGCAGTTACGCCGGTACTAGTCAAGAGACCCAGTACTTC
TRBD2	TRBV5-1	NA	TRBJ2-3	CASSLSLVLAGSLQYF	TGCGCCAGCAGCCTATCTCTGGTACTAGCGGGGAGCCTGCAGTATTTT
TRBD1	TRBV11-3	NA	TRBJ2-2	CASSLAAGTGGPGELFF	TGTGCCAGCAGCTTAGCTGCCGGGACAGGGGGCCCCGGGGAGCTGTTTTTT
NA	TRBV5-4	once	TRBJ1-1	CASDRRGGLGDTEAFF	TGTGCCAGCGACCGTCGGGGGGGCCTCGGGGACACTGAAGCTTTCTTT
TRBD1	TRBV5-4	NA	TRBJ1-2	CASSHPDRGGNGYTF	TGTGCCAGCAGTCATCCTGACAGGGGAGGGAATGGCTACACCTTC
NA	TRBV12-1	NA	TRBJ2-7	CASSLGQVEYEQYF	TGTGCCAGCAGTCTGGGACAGGTGGAATACGAGCAGTACTTC
NA	TRBV5-6	NA	TRBJ1-4	CASSLAGANEKLFF	TGTGCCAGCAGCTTGGCAGGGGCGAATGAAAAACTGTTTTTT
TRBD2	TRBV5-8	NA	TRBJ2-1	CASRGLADPLGLYNEQFF	TGTGCCAGCAGGGGACTAGCGGATCCCCTTGGACTCTACAATGAGCAGTTCTTC
TRBD1	TRBV29-1	NA	TRBJ2-3	CSVITTGSLIQYF	TGCAGCGTTATTACGACAGGGAGTTTAATTCAGTATTTT
TRBD1	TRBV19	medium-sized	TRBJ1-6	CATGEGQGMNSPLHF	TGTGCCACCGGTGAAGGACAGGGGATGAATTCACCCCTCCACTTT
TRBD2	TRBV7-9	NA	TRBJ2-1	CASIGGGLPLEQFF	TGTGCCAGCATCGGGGGGGGCCTCCCGCTGGAGCAGTTCTTC
TRBD1	TRBV7-9	NA	TRBJ1-4	CASRVVGQGPEKLFF	TGTGCCAGCAGGGTAGTGGGACAGGGACCTGAAAAACTGTTTTTT
TRBD2	TRBV5-1	NA	TRBJ2-1	CASSYSSGAAYNEQFF	TGCGCCAGCAGCTATTCTAGCGGGGCCGCTTACAATGAGCAGTTCTTC